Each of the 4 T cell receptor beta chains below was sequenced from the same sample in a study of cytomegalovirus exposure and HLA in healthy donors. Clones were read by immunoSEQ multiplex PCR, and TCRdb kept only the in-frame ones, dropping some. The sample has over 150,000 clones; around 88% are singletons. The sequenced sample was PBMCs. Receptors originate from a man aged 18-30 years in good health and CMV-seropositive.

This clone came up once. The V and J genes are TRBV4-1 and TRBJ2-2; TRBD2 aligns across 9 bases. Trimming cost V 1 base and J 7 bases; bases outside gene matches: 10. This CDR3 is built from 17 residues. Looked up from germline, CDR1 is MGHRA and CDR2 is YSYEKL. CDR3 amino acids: CASSQGTRGRANGELFF. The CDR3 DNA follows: TGCGCCAGCAGCCAAGGGACACGCGGGAGGGCTAACGGGGAGCTGTTTTTT.

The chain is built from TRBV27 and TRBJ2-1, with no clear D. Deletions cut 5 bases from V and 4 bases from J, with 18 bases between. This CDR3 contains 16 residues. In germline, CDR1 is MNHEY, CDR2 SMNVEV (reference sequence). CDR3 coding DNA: TGTGCCAGCAGTCTCGAGGCCAGCCTAGTATACAATGAGCAGTTCTTC. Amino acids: CASSLEASLVYNEQFF.

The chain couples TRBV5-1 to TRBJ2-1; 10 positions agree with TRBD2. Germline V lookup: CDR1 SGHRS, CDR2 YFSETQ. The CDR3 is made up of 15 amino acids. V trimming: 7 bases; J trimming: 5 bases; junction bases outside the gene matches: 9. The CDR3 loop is CASGEAGGLDNEQFF. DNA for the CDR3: TGCGCCAGCGGTGAAGCGGGAGGGCTAGACAATGAGCAGTTCTTC.

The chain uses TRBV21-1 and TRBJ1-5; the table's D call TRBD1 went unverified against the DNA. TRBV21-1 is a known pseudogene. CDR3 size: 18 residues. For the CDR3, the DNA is TGTGCCAGCAGCAAAGCGGGGACAGTCGGTTTCCCCAATCAGCCCCAGCATTTT. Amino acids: CASSKAGTVGFPNQPQHF.